A selection of T cell receptor beta chains follows, all from one sample in a study of T cells after yellow fever vaccination. Via MiXCR, TCRdb re-called the 5' RACE reads, giving one row per CDR3 protein. The sample carries approximately 90,000 distinct CDR3 sequences, around 5.8% recorded once. Sequencing used CD8+ T cells sorted from PBMCs, obtained 10 days after the yellow fever booster vaccination. The receptor source for this set is a young man who received the YFV17D yellow fever vaccine. CDR3s leave out the opening cysteine and the closing phenylalanine or tryptophan. D genes are given only for firm matches.

J gene: TRBJ1-2; CDR3 length: 13; D gene: -; V gene: TRBV4-1; CDR3 protein: ASSQSRGSAYGYT
J gene: TRBJ2-5; CDR3 length: 10; D gene: TRBD1; V gene: TRBV19; CDR3 protein: ASKDRVETQY
J gene: TRBJ2-5; CDR3 length: 13; D gene: TRBD1; V gene: TRBV13; CDR3 protein: ASSLGQGDQETQY
J gene: TRBJ1-1; CDR3 length: 10; D gene: -; V gene: TRBV20-1; CDR3 protein: SALGVNTEAF
J gene: TRBJ1-1; CDR3 length: 11; D gene: -; V gene: TRBV7-9; CDR3 protein: ASSGPKNTEAF
J gene: TRBJ2-1; CDR3 length: 11; D gene: -; V gene: TRBV20-1; CDR3 protein: SARDQPGPEQF
J gene: TRBJ1-1; CDR3 length: 14; D gene: -; V gene: TRBV7-9; CDR3 protein: ASSPPTRQLHTEAF
J gene: TRBJ2-5; CDR3 length: 14; D gene: -; V gene: TRBV6-1; CDR3 protein: ASSGLSLGVGETQY
J gene: TRBJ2-1; CDR3 length: 12; D gene: TRBD2; V gene: TRBV4-1; CDR3 protein: ASRERGEAGEQF
J gene: TRBJ2-6; CDR3 length: 16; D gene: TRBD1; V gene: TRBV7-2; CDR3 protein: ASALGDRGLSGANVLT
J gene: TRBJ1-6; CDR3 length: 14; D gene: -; V gene: TRBV7-9; CDR3 protein: ASSSRGQTNNSPLH
J gene: TRBJ2-2; CDR3 length: 12; D gene: -; V gene: TRBV29-1; CDR3 protein: SVEESSVTGELF
J gene: TRBJ2-1; CDR3 length: 11; D gene: TRBD1; V gene: TRBV6-6; CDR3 protein: ASSGDRGNEQF